The 25 T cell receptor beta chains below come from one sample, sequenced in a study of CD8 T cells in Susac syndrome. When the RNA was reverse transcribed, random hexamers were used with an input of about 0.45 to 1 ug. TCRdb redid the calling of the immunoSEQ multiplex PCR reads with MiXCR, one entry per CDR3 protein. The sample carries some 99,000 distinct CDR3 sequences, roughly 94% recorded once. Sequenced: CD4+ T cells from PBMCs. These TCRs come from a human donor with Susac syndrome.

This clonotype is a singleton in its sample. The V call is TRBV7-2, the J call TRBJ2-5; D might be TRBD2 (6 bases). Between the trimmed V and J ends, which lost 5 bases and 3 bases, there was a span of 16 bases. The CDR3 runs 15 residues. Germline V gene lookup returns CDR1 SGHTA and CDR2 FQGNSA. The CDR3 protein is CASSPAGLVEETQYF. The CDR3 DNA reads as TGTGCCAGCAGCCCAGCGGGCCTGGTCGAAGAGACCCAGTACTTC.

This chain connects TRBV12-5 to TRBJ2-1, with D hard to call. The V and J ends lost 1 base and 8 bases respectively, with 12 bases between them. CDR1 and CDR2 from the germline V gene are LGHNT and FRNRAP. CDR3 size: 14 residues. CDR3 sequence: CASGLGAGADEQFF. The CDR3 region has the DNA TGTGCTAGTGGTTTGGGCGCCGGAGCCGATGAGCAGTTCTTC.

J is TRBJ2-1 and V is TRBV3-1, with a weak D call TRBD2 (6 bases). The CDR3 has 16 residues. Germline V gene lookup returns CDR1 LGHDT and CDR2 YNNKEL (reference sequence). V was pared by 8 bases and J by 4 bases, with 21 bases between. The CDR3 DNA sequence: TGTGCCAGCTCAACCTGGGGTAGCGGACTTTACAATGAGCAGTTCTTC. Translation: CASSTWGSGLYNEQFF.

The chain joins TRBV5-6 to TRBJ2-3; D not certain. The CDR3 totals 15 residues. V lost 0 bases and J 1 base, leaving 9 bases between the germline ends. Germline lookup yields CDR1 SGHDT and CDR2 YYEEEE. The DNA of the CDR3 is TGTGCCAGCAGCTTGGGACTTACAGGCACAGATACGCAGTATTTT. Its translation: CASSLGLTGTDTQYF.

This clonotype was recorded a few times. This chain links TRBV28 with TRBJ2-1, with D uncertain. CDR3 length: 11 residues. Looked up from germline, CDR1 is MDHEN and CDR2 is SYDVKM. Trimming took off 6 bases at V and 9 bases at J, with 9 bases between the two ends. CDR3 nucleotides: TGTGCCAGCAGCCTCCCGGGTGAGCAGTTCTTC. Amino acids: CASSLPGEQFF.

The chain has TRBV20-1 and TRBJ2-3; 12 bases are shared with TRBD2. Trimming took 8 bases from V and 1 from J; bases not matched to a gene: 16. Germline V CDR1 and CDR2: DFQATT, SNEGSKA (reference sequence). The CDR3 extends over 18 amino acids. The CDR3 coding sequence is TGCAGTCTCTTACCCGGGCTAGCGGGGGGGATGGGCACAGATACGCAGTATTTT. Amino acids: CSLLPGLAGGMGTDTQYF.

The chain employs TRBV3-1 and TRBJ2-3, with unresolved D. V was pared by 1 base and J by 5 bases, with 16 bases between. CDR1 and CDR2 from the germline V gene are LGHDT and YNNKEL (reference sequence). The CDR3 covers 16 residues. This chain's CDR3 is CASSQVAGSIRDTQYF. CDR3 in DNA: TGTGCCAGCAGCCAAGTCGCCGGATCAATTAGAGATACGCAGTATTTT.

The CDR3 here is CSVRTPDSSYEQYF. CDR3 sequence (DNA): TGCAGCGTACGCACACCGGACTCCTCCTACGAGCAGTACTTC. This chain links TRBV29-1 with TRBJ2-7; TRBD2 is a possible D gene (5 bases). From germline, CDR1 is SQVTM and CDR2 ANQGSEA. This CDR3 is built from 14 residues. Between the trimmed V and J ends, which lost 6 bases and 0 bases, there was a span of 15 bases.

The V gene is TRBV3-1, the J gene TRBJ2-5; TRBD2 aligns across 8 bases. V was clipped by 4 bases and J by 5 bases; unmatched bases: 6. This CDR3 contains 14 residues. Germline values: CDR1 LGHDT, CDR2 YNNKEL (reference sequence). The CDR3 here is CASSRNGLAETQYF. The CDR3 nucleotides read TGTGCCAGCAGCCGCAACGGACTAGCTGAGACCCAGTACTTC.

V gene TRBV5-1 combines with J gene TRBJ2-7, with 10 nucleotides matching TRBD2. Germline trimming cut 0 bases from V and 2 bases from J; bases unmatched to any gene: 2. The germline V gene encodes CDR1 SGHRS and CDR2 YFSETQ. The CDR3 totals 15 residues. The CDR3 is CASSLGTSGPYEQYF. The CDR3 nucleotides read TGCGCCAGCAGCTTGGGGACTAGCGGTCCCTACGAGCAGTACTTC.

This clonotype was observed once. The chain couples TRBV7-2 to TRBJ1-2, with D uncertain. Trimming took off 3 bases at V and 9 bases at J, with 14 bases between the two ends. The CDR3 has 13 residues. CDR1 is SGHTA and CDR2 is FQGNSA in the germline V gene. CDR3 DNA: TGTGCCAGCAGCTTTGGAATTGATCGGAGCTACACCTTC. Translated: CASSFGIDRSYTF.

The chain combines TRBV5-1 with TRBJ1-1; no clear D gene. Trimming removed 0 bases from V and 2 bases from J, with 14 bases in between. The CDR3 has 16 amino acids. The V gene's germline CDR1 is SGHRS and CDR2 YFSETQ. The CDR3 DNA is TGCGCCAGCAGCTTGGGGACCGGGCCGAACAACACTGAAGCTTTCTTT. It translates to CASSLGTGPNNTEAFF.

Concerning this clonotype: One end of the junction is discordant with germline, which a read error may explain. The V call is TRBV5-1, the J call TRBJ2-7, with 7 bases matching TRBD1. Germline CDR1 SGHRS, CDR2 YFSETQ. CDR3 size: 14 residues. CDR3 bases: TGCGCCAGCAGGTTGGGACAGAACCCCTACGAGCAGTACTTC. Translation: CASRLGQNPYEQYF.

The V call is TRBV29-1, the J call TRBJ2-7; the D gene is possibly TRBD2 (5 bases). V lost 7 bases to trimming and J lost 5 bases, with 18 bases between them. CDR3 length: 13 amino acids. The germline CDR1 and CDR2 sequences are SQVTM and ANQGSEA. The CDR3 is CSAMDGGGDEQYF. The CDR3 bases are TGCAGCGCAATGGACGGCGGAGGCGACGAGCAGTACTTC.

In this sample, this clonotype turned up once. This rearrangement joins TRBV5-4 to TRBJ2-7; 8 nucleotides agree with TRBD2. CDR3 size: 14 residues. Trimming cost V 4 bases and J 2 bases; bases outside gene matches: 5. CDR1 is SGHNT, CDR2 YYREEE, per germline (reference sequence). This chain's CDR3 is CASSIGGVTYEQYF. CDR3 nucleotides: TGTGCCAGCAGCATCGGGGGGGTAACCTACGAGCAGTACTTC.

The rearrangement links TRBV30 to TRBJ1-5; D is undetermined. CDR1 is GTSNPN, CDR2 SVGIG, per germline (reference sequence). The V end was cut by 2 bases, the J end by 7 bases, with 6 bases between. The CDR3 consists of 11 residues. DNA for the CDR3: TGTGCCTGGAGTAATGGACAGCCCCAGCATTTT. Protein product: CAWSNGQPQHF.

V and J are TRBV2 and TRBJ1-2; D uncertain. Germline V gives CDR1 SNHLY, CDR2 FYNNEI. V was shortened by 8 bases and J by 3 bases, with 13 bases between the two germline ends. This CDR3 has 13 amino acids. CDR3 sequence (DNA): TGTGCCAGCGGCGCCCGGTTCGACTATGGCTACACCTTC. Its protein product is CASGARFDYGYTF. The full variable domain, completed using reference TRBV2 and TRBJ1-2, is EPEVTQTPSHQVTQMGQEVILRCVPISNHLYFYWYRQILGQKVEFLVSFYNNEISEKSEIFDDQFSVERPDGSNFTLKIRSTKLEDSAMYFCASGARFDYGYTFGSGTRLTVV.

The chain is built from TRBV5-4 and TRBJ2-4; possibly TRBD1 or TRBD2 for D (6 bases each). Germline V gene lookup returns CDR1 SGHNT and CDR2 YYREEE (reference sequence). V was clipped by 4 bases and J by 8 bases, with 19 bases between them. This CDR3 contains 15 residues. CDR3 region: CASSGAGNREDIQYF. In DNA form, the CDR3 reads TGTGCCAGCAGCGGCGCCGGAAACAGGGAGGACATTCAGTACTTC.

CDR3 DNA sequence: TGTGCCAGCAGCCCCGCCTTTCGCGATACGCAGTATTTT. This codes for CASSPAFRDTQYF. The chain is built from TRBV11-2 and TRBJ2-3; no definite D call. V dropped 5 bases and J dropped 6 bases, with 12 bases sitting between them. There are 13 residues in the CDR3. CDR1 is SGHAT, CDR2 FQNNGV, per germline.

The chain carries TRBV7-8 and TRBJ2-6, with D possibly TRBD1 on 6 matching bases. CDR1 and CDR2 from the germline V gene are SGHVS and FQNEAQ. The CDR3 totals 17 residues. Deletions cut 5 bases from V and 4 bases from J, with 18 bases between. CDR3 residues: CASSRRGSPSGANVLTF. The CDR3, as DNA: TGTGCCAGCAGCCGTAGGGGGTCTCCCTCCGGGGCCAACGTCCTGACTTTC.

This sequence joins TRBV5-4 and TRBJ1-2, with D maybe TRBD1 (5 bases). V shed 7 bases and J shed 5 bases, with 30 bases lying between them. Germline values: CDR1 SGHNT, CDR2 YYREEE (reference sequence). This CDR3 comprises 18 residues. The CDR3 loop reads CASGHFTILQRREYGYTF. Written as DNA, the CDR3 is TGTGCCAGCGGACACTTTACTATCCTCCAGCGCCGCGAGTATGGCTACACCTTC.

The chain links TRBV30 to TRBJ1-6; D call uncertain. Germline values: CDR1 GTSNPN, CDR2 SVGIG (reference sequence). The length of the CDR3 is 14 residues. V lost 4 bases and J 0 bases, leaving 7 bases between the germline ends. The CDR3 bases are TGTGCCTGGAAAGAGAGCTCCTATAATTCACCCCTCCACTTT. It translates to CAWKESSYNSPLHF.

The chain joins TRBV28 to TRBJ1-1; possible D gene TRBD1, 5 bases. Germline lookup yields CDR1 MDHEN and CDR2 SYDVKM. The CDR3 length is 12 residues. Trimming removed 8 bases from V and 1 base from J, with 8 bases in between. The CDR3 sequence: CASDRQNTEAFF. DNA for the CDR3: TGTGCCAGCGACAGACAGAACACTGAAGCTTTCTTT.

This chain joins TRBV10-3 and TRBJ2-5; the match to TRBD2 covers 9 bases. There are 15 residues in the CDR3. The V gene's germline CDR1 is ENHRY and CDR2 SYGVKD. Losses at the gene ends were 10 bases for V and 2 bases for J; bases not matched to a gene: 11. The DNA of the CDR3 is TGTGCCACTGGGAGAAGCGGGGGGACTCAAGAGACCCAGTACTTC. Translated, it gives CATGRSGGTQETQYF.

The rearrangement joins TRBV15 to TRBJ2-5, with D hard to call. The CDR3 runs to 15 residues. V was pared by 0 bases and J by 5 bases, with 13 bases between. Germline-derived CDR1 and CDR2 are LNHNV and YYDKDF (reference sequence). The CDR3 protein is CATSRELTNAETQYF. The CDR3 DNA reads as TGTGCCACCAGCAGAGAGTTGACCAACGCGGAGACCCAGTACTTC.